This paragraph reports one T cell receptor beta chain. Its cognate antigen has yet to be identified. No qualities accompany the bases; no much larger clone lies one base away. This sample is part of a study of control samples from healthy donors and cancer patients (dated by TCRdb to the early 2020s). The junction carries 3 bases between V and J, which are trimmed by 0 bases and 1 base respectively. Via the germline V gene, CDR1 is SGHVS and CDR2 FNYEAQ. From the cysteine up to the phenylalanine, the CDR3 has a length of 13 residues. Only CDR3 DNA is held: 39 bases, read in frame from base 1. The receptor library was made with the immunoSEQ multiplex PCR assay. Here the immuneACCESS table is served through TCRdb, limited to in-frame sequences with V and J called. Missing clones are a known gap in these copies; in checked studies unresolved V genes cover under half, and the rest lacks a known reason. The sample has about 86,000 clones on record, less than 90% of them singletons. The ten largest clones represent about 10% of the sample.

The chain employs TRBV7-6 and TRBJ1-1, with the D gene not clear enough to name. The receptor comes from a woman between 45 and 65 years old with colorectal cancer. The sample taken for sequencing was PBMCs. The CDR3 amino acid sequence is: CASSLAANTEAFF. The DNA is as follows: TGTGCCAGCAGCTTAGCGGCGAACACTGAAGCTTTCTTT.